The subject of this entry is one T cell receptor (beta chain). The same CDR3 also results from other DNA sequences found in this sample. TCRB CDR3 was amplified from 2 ug genomic DNA or less. Assay: immunoSEQ multiplex PCR; the TCRdb copy retains only in-frame clones and omits some. The sample shows over 80,000 clones, 80% to 90% of them seen only once. This sample is part of a study of glioma-infiltrating T cells after dendritic cell vaccination. Germline V gives CDR1 SGHTA, CDR2 FQGNSA. The CDR3 runs to 15 residues. V lost 1 base, J lost 2 bases, and 3 bases stayed unmatched. Time point of the sample: after dendritic cell vaccination, including at tumor progression/relapse.

This sequence was found in a human donor with glioblastoma. The chain is built from TRBV7-2 and TRBJ2-7, with 9 bases lining up with TRBD1. The specimen was blood, collected after dendritic cell vaccination. This CDR3 is CASSLGGTGPYEQYF. The CDR3 bases are TGTGCCAGCAGCTTAGGAGGGACAGGGCCCTACGAGCAGTACTTC. Full variable domain (missing parts from reference TRBV7-2 and TRBJ2-7): GAGVSQSPSNKVTEKGKDVELRCDPISGHTALYWYRQSLGQGLEFLIYFQGNSAPDKSGLPSDRFSAERTGGSVSTLTIQRTQQEDSAVYLCASSLGGTGPYEQYFGPGTRLTVT.